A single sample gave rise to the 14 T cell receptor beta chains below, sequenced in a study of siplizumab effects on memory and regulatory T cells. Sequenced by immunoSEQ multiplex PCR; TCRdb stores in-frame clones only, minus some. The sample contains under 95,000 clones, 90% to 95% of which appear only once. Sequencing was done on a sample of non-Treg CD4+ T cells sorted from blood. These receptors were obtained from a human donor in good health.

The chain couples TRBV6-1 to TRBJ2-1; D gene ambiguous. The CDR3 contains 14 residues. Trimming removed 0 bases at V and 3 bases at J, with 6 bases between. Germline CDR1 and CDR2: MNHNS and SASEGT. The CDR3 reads CASSEASSYNEQFF. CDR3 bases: TGTGCCAGCAGTGAAGCCTCCAGCTACAATGAGCAGTTCTTC.

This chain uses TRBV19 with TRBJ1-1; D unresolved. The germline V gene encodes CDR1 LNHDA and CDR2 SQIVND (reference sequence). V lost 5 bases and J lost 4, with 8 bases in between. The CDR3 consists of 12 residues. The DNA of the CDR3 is TGTGCCAGTAGTGTTGAATTCACTGAAGCTTTCTTT. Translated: CASSVEFTEAFF.

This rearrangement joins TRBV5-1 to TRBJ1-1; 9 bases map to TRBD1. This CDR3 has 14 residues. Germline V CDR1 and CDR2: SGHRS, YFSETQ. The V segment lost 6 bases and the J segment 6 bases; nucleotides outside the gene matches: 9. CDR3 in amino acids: CASNDRGMRAEAFF. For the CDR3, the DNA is TGCGCCAGCAACGACAGGGGGATGAGGGCTGAAGCTTTCTTT. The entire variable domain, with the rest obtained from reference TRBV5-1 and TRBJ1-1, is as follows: KAGVTQTPRYLIKTRGQQVTLSCSPISGHRSVSWYQQTPGQGLQFLFEYFSETQRNKGNFPGRFSGRQFSNSRSEMNVSTLELGDSALYLCASNDRGMRAEAFFGQGTRLTVV.

CDR3 bases: TGTGCCAGCTCACCAGATAATGCCACGCGCGAAAAACTGTTTTTT. It specifies CASSPDNATREKLFF. V and J are TRBV18 and TRBJ1-4; no clear D. Germline CDR1 reads KGHSH; CDR2 reads LQKENI. V dropped 2 bases and J dropped 8 bases, with 15 bases sitting between them. This CDR3 is 15 amino acids long.

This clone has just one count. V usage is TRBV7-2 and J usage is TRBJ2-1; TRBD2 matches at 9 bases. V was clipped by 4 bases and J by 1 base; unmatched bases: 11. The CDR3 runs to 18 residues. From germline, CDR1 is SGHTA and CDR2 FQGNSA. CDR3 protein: CASSSGWSRGGSYNEQFF. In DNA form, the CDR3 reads TGTGCCAGCAGCTCTGGGTGGTCGCGGGGGGGATCCTACAATGAGCAGTTCTTC.

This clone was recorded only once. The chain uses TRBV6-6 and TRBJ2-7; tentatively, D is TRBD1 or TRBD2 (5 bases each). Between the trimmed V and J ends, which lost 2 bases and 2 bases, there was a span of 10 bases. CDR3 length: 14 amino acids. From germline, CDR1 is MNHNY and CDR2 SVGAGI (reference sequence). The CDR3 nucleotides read TGTGCCAGCAGTTACCGGGACCCCCCCTACGAGCAGTACTTC. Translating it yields CASSYRDPPYEQYF.

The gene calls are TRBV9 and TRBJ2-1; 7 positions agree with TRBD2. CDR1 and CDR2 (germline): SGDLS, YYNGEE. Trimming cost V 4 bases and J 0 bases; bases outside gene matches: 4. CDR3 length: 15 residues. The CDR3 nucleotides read TGTGCCAGCAGCTCTAGCGGCGTCTCCTACAATGAGCAGTTCTTC. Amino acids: CASSSSGVSYNEQFF.

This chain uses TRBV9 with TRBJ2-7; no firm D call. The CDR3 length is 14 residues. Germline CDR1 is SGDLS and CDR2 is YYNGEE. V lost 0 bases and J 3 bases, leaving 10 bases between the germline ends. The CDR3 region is CASSVAFPDYEQYF. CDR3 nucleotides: TGTGCCAGCAGCGTAGCGTTTCCAGACTACGAGCAGTACTTC. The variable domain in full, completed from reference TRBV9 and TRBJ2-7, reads DSGVTQTPKHLITATGQRVTLRCSPRSGDLSVYWYQQSLDQGLQFLIQYYNGEERAKGNILERFSAQQFPDLHSELNLSSLELGDSALYFCASSVAFPDYEQYFGPGTRLTVT.

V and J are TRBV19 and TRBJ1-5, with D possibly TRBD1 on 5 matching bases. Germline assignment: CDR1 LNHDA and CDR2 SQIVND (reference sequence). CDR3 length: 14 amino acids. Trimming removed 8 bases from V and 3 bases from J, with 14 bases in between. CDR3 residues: CASGNTGYNQPQHF. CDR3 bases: TGTGCCAGTGGAAATACAGGTTACAATCAGCCCCAGCATTTT.

The chain's CDR3 is CASSRTGALETQYF. CDR3 bases: TGTGCCAGCAGTCGGACAGGGGCCTTAGAGACCCAGTACTTC. The chain is built from TRBV6-1 and TRBJ2-5, with 9 nucleotides matching TRBD1. From germline, CDR1 is MNHNS and CDR2 SASEGT. This CDR3 contains 14 residues. Trimming cost V 5 bases and J 4 bases; bases outside gene matches: 5.

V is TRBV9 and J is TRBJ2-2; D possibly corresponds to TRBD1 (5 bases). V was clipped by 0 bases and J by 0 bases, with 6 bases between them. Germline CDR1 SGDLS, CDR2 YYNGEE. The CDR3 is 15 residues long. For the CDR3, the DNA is TGTGCCAGCAGCGTAGAAGGGGCGAACACCGGGGAGCTGTTTTTT. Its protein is CASSVEGANTGELFF.

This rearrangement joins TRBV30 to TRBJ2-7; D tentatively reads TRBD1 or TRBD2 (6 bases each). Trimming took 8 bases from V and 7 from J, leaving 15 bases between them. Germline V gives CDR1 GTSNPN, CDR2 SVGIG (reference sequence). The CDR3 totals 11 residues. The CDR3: CAGGLVREQYF. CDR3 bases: TGTGCCGGGGGGCTCGTTAGGGAGCAGTACTTC.

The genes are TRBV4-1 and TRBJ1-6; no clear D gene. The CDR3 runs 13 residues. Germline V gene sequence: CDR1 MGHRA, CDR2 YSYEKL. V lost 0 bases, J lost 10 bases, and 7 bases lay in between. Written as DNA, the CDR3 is TGCGCCAGCAGCCAAGAGGGGAACTCACCCCTCCACTTT. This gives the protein CASSQEGNSPLHF.

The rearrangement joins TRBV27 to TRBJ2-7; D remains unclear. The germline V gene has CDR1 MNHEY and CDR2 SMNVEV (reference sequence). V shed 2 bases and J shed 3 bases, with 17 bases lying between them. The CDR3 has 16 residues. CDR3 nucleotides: TGTGCCAGCAGTTTAAATGGTAGGGTCCCTCTCTACGAGCAGTACTTC. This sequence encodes CASSLNGRVPLYEQYF.